Presented here are 14 T cell receptor beta chains from one specimen sequenced in a study of cytomegalovirus exposure and HLA in healthy donors. The PCR made use of 60 Vbeta and 13 Jbeta primers. Produced via immunoSEQ multiplex PCR; TCRdb's table is partial and in-frame only. The sample carries 100,000 to 120,000 clones, less than 85% recorded once. Material: PBMCs. The origin of the receptors is a man aged 30-40 years in good health and CMV-seropositive.

The V gene is TRBV27, the J gene TRBJ2-1; 10 bases agree with TRBD2. There are 14 residues in the CDR3. The V gene's germline CDR1 is MNHEY and CDR2 SMNVEV (reference sequence). The V and J ends lost 3 bases and 10 bases, in that order; junction bases with no gene match: 6. Here the CDR3 reads CASSFSGGVGEQFF. CDR3 nucleotide sequence: TGTGCCAGCAGTTTCAGCGGGGGGGTCGGGGAGCAGTTCTTC.

The chain carries TRBV10-2 and TRBJ1-1; D possibly corresponds to TRBD1 (6 bases). This CDR3 is 11 amino acids long. The V end was cut by 8 bases, the J end by 6 bases, with 10 bases between. Germline CDR1 reads WSHSY; CDR2 reads SAAADI. The CDR3 loop is CASVRGPEAFF. The DNA for the CDR3 is TGCGCCAGCGTGCGGGGGCCTGAAGCTTTCTTT.

This chain links TRBV21-1 with TRBJ2-1; the DNA was not compared with TRBD2, the D call given in the table. TRBV21-1 is a listed pseudogene. The CDR3 loop spans 15 amino acids. The CDR3 coding sequence is TGTGCCAGCAGCACCATAGCGGGGCAGTACAATGAGCAGTTCTTC. Amino acids: CASSTIAGQYNEQFF.

In DNA, the CDR3 is TGTGCCAGCAGCCCTGGGGGGGCAGCTGGGGCCAACGTCCTGACTTTC. Residues: CASSPGGAAGANVLTF. V usage is TRBV5-6 and J usage is TRBJ2-6, with D perhaps matching TRBD2 (7 bases). Germline values: CDR1 SGHDT, CDR2 YYEEEE. The ends were cut back, 4 bases at V and 2 bases at J, with 13 bases in the middle. The CDR3 has 16 amino acids. Combining the CDR3 with reference TRBV5-6 and TRBJ2-6 gives the whole variable domain DAGVTQSPTHLIKTRGQQVTLRCSPKSGHDTVSWYQQALGQGPQFIFQYYEEEERQRGNFPDRFSGHQFPNYSSELNVNALLLGDSALYLCASSPGGAAGANVLTFGAGSRLTVL.

This clone turned up a few times. In the same sample, other DNA sequences code for this CDR3. The V call is TRBV7-9, the J call TRBJ1-6; 7 nucleotides match TRBD1. Germline V gene lookup returns CDR1 SEHNR and CDR2 FQNEAQ (reference sequence). The CDR3 consists of 15 residues. The V gene end was trimmed by 1 base and the J gene end by 9 bases; junction bases not matched to a gene: 6. CDR3 in amino acids: CASSLEGQGVSPLHF. CDR3 DNA sequence: TGTGCCAGCAGCTTAGAGGGCCAGGGGGTTTCACCCCTCCACTTT.

This rearrangement joins TRBV5-4 to TRBJ2-7; a possible D gene is TRBD1 (6 bases). Germline V gene data show CDR1 as SGHNT and CDR2 as YYREEE (reference sequence). The length of the CDR3 is 15 residues. The ends were cut back, 3 bases at V and 6 bases at J, with 19 bases in the middle. CDR3 residues: CASSSGDIGYLEQYF. CDR3 DNA: TGTGCCAGCAGCTCCGGGGACATCGGCTACCTCGAGCAGTACTTC.

A note on this clone: A junction boundary mismatches the germline segment, possibly from a read error. The V call is TRBV28, the J call TRBJ2-1; 11 bases agree with TRBD2. The CDR3 has 15 amino acids. In germline, CDR1 is MDHEN, CDR2 SYDVKM. The CDR3 DNA sequence: TGTGCCAGCAGTTCGCTAGCGGGGGGATACAGTGAGCAGTTCTTC. This codes for CASSSLAGGYSEQFF.

V and J are TRBV6-1 and TRBJ2-1, with 8 bases matching TRBD1. CDR1 is MNHNS and CDR2 is SASEGT in the germline V gene. The J segment lost 10 bases and the V segment lost 5 bases, leaving 7 bases of the junction unmatched. The CDR3 is made up of 13 amino acids. CDR3 nucleotide sequence: TGTGCCAGCAGTCCGAACAGGGGGTTGGAGCAGTTCTTC. Its translation: CASSPNRGLEQFF.

The rearrangement links TRBV28 to TRBJ1-6; D remains ambiguous. The V and J ends lost 3 bases and 9 bases respectively, with 12 bases between them. Germline CDR1 MDHEN, CDR2 SYDVKM. CDR3 length equals 14 residues. DNA of the CDR3: TGTGCCAGCAGTTTTTCAGCATCTAGTTCACCCCTCCACTTT. Protein: CASSFSASSSPLHF.

The chain has TRBV19 and TRBJ1-2, with D possibly TRBD1 on 6 matching bases. Germline V gives CDR1 LNHDA, CDR2 SQIVND (reference sequence). V was trimmed by 1 base and J by 8 bases, leaving 14 bases between them. The CDR3 consists of 14 residues. This chain's CDR3 is CASSIGLGAEGYTF. Written as DNA, the CDR3 is TGTGCCAGTAGTATAGGCCTGGGGGCGGAAGGCTACACCTTC.

The sample holds one count of this clone. This chain uses TRBV29-1 with TRBJ2-6, with no clear D. The CDR3 is 13 residues long. Germline CDR1 is SQVTM and CDR2 is ANQGSEA. The V end was cut by 3 bases, the J end by 4 bases, with 7 bases between. CDR3 bases: TGCAGCGTTGATGGAGCGGGGGCCAACGTCCTGACTTTC. Translating it yields CSVDGAGANVLTF.

This clone was found a few times. The chain is built from TRBV28 and TRBJ2-3; 11 bases fit TRBD2. This CDR3 comprises 13 residues. Losses at the gene ends were 8 bases for V and 5 bases for J; bases not matched to a gene: 3. CDR1 and CDR2 from the germline V gene are MDHEN and SYDVKM. CDR3 protein: CASLAGGQDTQYF. In nucleotides, the CDR3 is TGTGCCAGCTTAGCGGGGGGGCAAGATACGCAGTATTTT.

This clone is a singleton in its sample. The chain couples TRBV10-3 to TRBJ2-5, with TRBD1 matching over 8 bases. V lost 5 bases, J lost 2 bases, and 13 bases stayed unmatched. There are 17 residues in the CDR3. Germline CDR1 and CDR2: ENHRY and SYGVKD. CDR3 bases: TGTGCCATCAGTAGGACAGGGAACAGACCGGTACAAGAGACCCAGTACTTC. It yields the protein CAISRTGNRPVQETQYF.

This chain links TRBV6-5 with TRBJ2-2; D is ambiguous. Deletions cut 11 bases from V and 1 base from J, with 11 bases between. The CDR3 sequence is 13 residues long. Germline CDR1 MNHEY, CDR2 SVGAGI. The CDR3 DNA follows: TGTGCCTCAACCCCGCGGAACACCGGGGAGCTGTTTTTT. It encodes CASTPRNTGELFF.